These 4 T cell receptor beta chains were sequenced from one sample in a study of cytomegalovirus exposure and HLA in healthy donors. Primers for the PCR totalled 60 Vbeta and 13 Jbeta. Generated by immunoSEQ multiplex PCR, the TCRdb table keeps only in-frame clones and is missing some. The sample has around 100,000 clones; over 60% are singletons. The material sequenced was PBMCs. The source of these receptors is a female donor in good health and CMV-seropositive.

Notes on this clone: The same CDR3 can be traced to other DNA sequences in this sample. The rearrangement joins TRBV27 to TRBJ2-7; 11 positions match TRBD1. There are 15 residues in the CDR3. CDR1 and CDR2 (germline): MNHEY, SMNVEV (reference sequence). Germline trimming cut 2 bases from V and 3 bases from J; bases unmatched to any gene: 3. The CDR3 DNA is TGTGCCAGCAGTTTAAAAGGGACAGGGGGCTACGAGCAGTACTTC. Encoded protein: CASSLKGTGGYEQYF.

This sequence joins TRBV9 and TRBJ2-2; 8 bases map to TRBD1. CDR3 length equals 15 residues. V shed 5 bases, J shed 5 bases, and the junction held 8 bases outside the gene matches. The germline gives CDR1 SGDLS, CDR2 YYNGEE. This chain's CDR3 is CASRFGTGETGELFF. CDR3 DNA sequence: TGTGCCAGCAGGTTCGGGACAGGAGAGACCGGGGAGCTGTTTTTT. The full variable domain, its missing parts supplied by reference TRBV9 and TRBJ2-2, is DSGVTQTPKHLITATGQRVTLRCSPRSGDLSVYWYQQSLDQGLQFLIQYYNGEERAKGNILERFSAQQFPDLHSELNLSSLELGDSALYFCASRFGTGETGELFFGEGSRLTVL.

The chain combines TRBV7-2 with TRBJ2-1; D gene uncertain. The CDR3 is 15 amino acids. The V and J ends lost 5 bases and 2 bases respectively, with 13 bases between them. The germline gives CDR1 SGHTA, CDR2 FQGNSA. The CDR3 DNA is TGTGCCAGCAGCATCAGAGGTGCCCCCTACAATGAGCAGTTCTTC. Amino acids: CASSIRGAPYNEQFF.

A single count supports this clone. The CDR3 loop is CASSPTRIHEQFF. The CDR3 coding sequence is TGTGCCAGCAGCCCGACTAGGATTCATGAGCAGTTCTTC. The J gene is TRBJ2-1, the V gene TRBV2; weak D call: TRBD2 (6 bases). The germline V gene has CDR1 SNHLY and CDR2 FYNNEI. Trimming pared 6 bases from V and 8 bases from J, leaving 14 bases between. There are 13 residues in the CDR3.